Presented here are 2 T cell receptor beta chains from one specimen sequenced in a study of graft-versus-host responses after intestinal transplantation. The assay was immunoSEQ multiplex PCR, and TCRdb's table has in-frame clones only and misses some. The sample yields 35,000 to 45,000 clones, around nine tenths seen once. The material sequenced was PBMCs, taken approximately 270 days after transplant. Source of these receptors: a human patient who received an intestinal transplant, so some T cells may come from the graft donor.

The V and J genes are TRBV2 and TRBJ1-1, with D maybe TRBD1 (5 bases). Trimming pared 10 bases from V and 6 bases from J, leaving 12 bases between. The V gene's germline CDR1 is SNHLY and CDR2 FYNNEI. This CDR3 contains 11 residues. CDR3 region: CAILGGAEAFF. CDR3 DNA: TGTGCCATTTTGGGGGGGGCTGAAGCTTTCTTT.

The chain recombines TRBV6-5 with TRBJ1-5; no clear D. Germline V gene sequence: CDR1 MNHEY, CDR2 SVGAGI. This CDR3 region has 13 residues. Trimming took 5 bases from V and 5 from J, leaving 10 bases between them. The CDR3: CASSPGPDQPQHF. Written as DNA, the CDR3 is TGTGCCAGCAGTCCCGGACCTGATCAGCCCCAGCATTTT.